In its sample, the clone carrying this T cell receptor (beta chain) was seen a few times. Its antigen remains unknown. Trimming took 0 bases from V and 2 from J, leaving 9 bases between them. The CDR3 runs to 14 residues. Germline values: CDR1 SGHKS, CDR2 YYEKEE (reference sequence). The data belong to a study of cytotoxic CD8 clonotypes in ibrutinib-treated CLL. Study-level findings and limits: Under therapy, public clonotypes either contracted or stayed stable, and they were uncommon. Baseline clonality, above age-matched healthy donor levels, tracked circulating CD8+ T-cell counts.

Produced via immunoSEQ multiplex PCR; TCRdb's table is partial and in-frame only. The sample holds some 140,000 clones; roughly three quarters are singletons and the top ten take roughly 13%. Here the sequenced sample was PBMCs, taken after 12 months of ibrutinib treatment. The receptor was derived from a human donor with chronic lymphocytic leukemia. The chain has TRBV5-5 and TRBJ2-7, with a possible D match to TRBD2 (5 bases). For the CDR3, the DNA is TGTGCCAGCAGCTTGGAGCGGAACACCTACGAGCAGTACTTC. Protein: CASSLERNTYEQYF.